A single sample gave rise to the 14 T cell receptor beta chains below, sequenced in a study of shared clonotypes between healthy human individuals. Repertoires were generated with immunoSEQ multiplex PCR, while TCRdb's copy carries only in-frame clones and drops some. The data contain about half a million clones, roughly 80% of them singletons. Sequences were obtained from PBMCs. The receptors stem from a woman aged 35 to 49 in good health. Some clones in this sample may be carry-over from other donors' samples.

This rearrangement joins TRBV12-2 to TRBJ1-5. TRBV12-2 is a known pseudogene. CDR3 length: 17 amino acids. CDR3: CASRLSARGNSNQPQHF. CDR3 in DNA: TGTGCAAGTCGCTTAAGTGCCCGCGGGAATAGCAATCAGCCCCAGCATTTT.

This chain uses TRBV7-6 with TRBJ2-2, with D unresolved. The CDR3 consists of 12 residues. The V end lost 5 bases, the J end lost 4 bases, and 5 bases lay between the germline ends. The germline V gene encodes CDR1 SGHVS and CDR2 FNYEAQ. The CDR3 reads CASSPFTGELFF. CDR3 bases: TGTGCCAGCAGCCCTTTCACCGGGGAGCTGTTTTTT.

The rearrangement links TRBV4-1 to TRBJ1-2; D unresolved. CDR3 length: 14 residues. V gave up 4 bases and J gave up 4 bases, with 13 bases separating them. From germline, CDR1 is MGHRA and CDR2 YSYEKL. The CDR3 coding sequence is TGCGCCAGCAGCCTCCGTTGGGCCACCTATGGCTACACCTTC. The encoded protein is CASSLRWATYGYTF.

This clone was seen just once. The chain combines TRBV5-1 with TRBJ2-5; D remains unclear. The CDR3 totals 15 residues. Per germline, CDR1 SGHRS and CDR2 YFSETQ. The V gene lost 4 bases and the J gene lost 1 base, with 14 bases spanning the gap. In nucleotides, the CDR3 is TGCGCCAGCAGCCCGAATCCGTCCCGCCAAGAGACCCAGTACTTC. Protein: CASSPNPSRQETQYF.

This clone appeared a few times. The CDR3 spells CASSLHQLATVRTSGSSGTGELFF. The CDR3 DNA is TGTGCCAGCTCCCTCCATCAACTCGCCACTGTAAGGACTAGCGGGAGTTCGGGCACCGGGGAGCTGTTTTTT. The J gene is TRBJ2-2, the V gene TRBV18; 13 bases align to TRBD2. The CDR3 is 24 amino acids. With 6 bases clipped from V and 4 bases from J, the junction kept 29 bases outside the gene matches. Germline lookup yields CDR1 KGHSH and CDR2 LQKENI.

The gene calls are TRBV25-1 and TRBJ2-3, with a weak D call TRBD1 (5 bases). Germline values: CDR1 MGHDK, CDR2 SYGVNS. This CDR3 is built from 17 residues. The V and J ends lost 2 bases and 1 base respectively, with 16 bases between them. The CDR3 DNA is TGTGCCAGCAGTGAAGAGCAGGGCCAAATCGGCACAGATACGCAGTATTTT. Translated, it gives CASSEEQGQIGTDTQYF.

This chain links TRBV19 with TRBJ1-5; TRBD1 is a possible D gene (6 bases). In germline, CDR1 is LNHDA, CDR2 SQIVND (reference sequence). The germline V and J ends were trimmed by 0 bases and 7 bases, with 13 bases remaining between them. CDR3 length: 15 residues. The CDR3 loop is CASSIDAGEGQPQHF. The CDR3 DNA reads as TGTGCCAGTAGTATAGATGCAGGGGAGGGGCAGCCCCAGCATTTT. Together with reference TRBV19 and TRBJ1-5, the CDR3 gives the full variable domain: DGGITQSPKYLFRKEGQNVTLSCEQNLNHDAMYWYRQDPGQGLRLIYYSQIVNDFQKGDIAEGYSVSREKKESFPLTVTSAQKNPTAFYLCASSIDAGEGQPQHFGDGTRLSIL.

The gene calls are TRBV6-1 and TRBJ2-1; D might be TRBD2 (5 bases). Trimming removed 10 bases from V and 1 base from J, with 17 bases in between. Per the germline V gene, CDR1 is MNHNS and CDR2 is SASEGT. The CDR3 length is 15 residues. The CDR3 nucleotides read TGTGCCACGCACCTAGCCCCCACTTCCTACAATGAGCAGTTCTTC. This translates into CATHLAPTSYNEQFF.

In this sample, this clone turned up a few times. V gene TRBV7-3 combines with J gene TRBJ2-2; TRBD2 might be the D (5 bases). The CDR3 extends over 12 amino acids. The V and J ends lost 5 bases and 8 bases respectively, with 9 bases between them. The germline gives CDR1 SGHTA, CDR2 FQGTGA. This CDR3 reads CASSLAGGELFF. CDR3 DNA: TGTGCCAGCAGCCTGGCGGGTGGGGAGCTGTTTTTT.

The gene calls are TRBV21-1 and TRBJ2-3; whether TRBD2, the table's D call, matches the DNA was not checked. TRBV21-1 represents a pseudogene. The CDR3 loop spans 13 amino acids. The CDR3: CASSRSGTDTQYF. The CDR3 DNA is TGTGCCAGCAGTCGGAGCGGCACAGATACGCAGTATTTT.

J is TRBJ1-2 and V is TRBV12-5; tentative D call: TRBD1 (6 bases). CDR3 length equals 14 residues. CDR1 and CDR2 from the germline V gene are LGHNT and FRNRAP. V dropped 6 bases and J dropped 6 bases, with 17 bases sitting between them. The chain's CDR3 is CASGLGGSLDGYTF. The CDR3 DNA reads TGTGCTAGTGGACTGGGGGGCAGCCTAGATGGCTACACCTTC.

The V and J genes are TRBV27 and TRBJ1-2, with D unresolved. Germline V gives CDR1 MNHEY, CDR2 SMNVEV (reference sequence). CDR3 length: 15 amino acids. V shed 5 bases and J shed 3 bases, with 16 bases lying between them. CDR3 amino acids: CASSPGEAVYYGYTF. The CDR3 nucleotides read TGTGCCAGCAGTCCCGGGGAGGCGGTTTACTATGGCTACACCTTC.

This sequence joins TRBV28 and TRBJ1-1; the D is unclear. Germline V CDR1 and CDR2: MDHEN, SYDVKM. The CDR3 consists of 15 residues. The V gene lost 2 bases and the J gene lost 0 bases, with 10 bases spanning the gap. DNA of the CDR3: TGTGCCAGCAGTTTAGGGCGAGTTATGAACACTGAAGCTTTCTTT. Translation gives CASSLGRVMNTEAFF.

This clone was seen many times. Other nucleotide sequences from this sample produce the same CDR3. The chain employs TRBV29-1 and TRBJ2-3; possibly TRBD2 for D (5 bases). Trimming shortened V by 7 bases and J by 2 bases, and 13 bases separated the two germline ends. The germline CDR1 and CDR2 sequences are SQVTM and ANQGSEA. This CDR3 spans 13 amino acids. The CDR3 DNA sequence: TGCAGCGGGGAGAGCTACTTCACAGATACGCAGTATTTT. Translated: CSGESYFTDTQYF.